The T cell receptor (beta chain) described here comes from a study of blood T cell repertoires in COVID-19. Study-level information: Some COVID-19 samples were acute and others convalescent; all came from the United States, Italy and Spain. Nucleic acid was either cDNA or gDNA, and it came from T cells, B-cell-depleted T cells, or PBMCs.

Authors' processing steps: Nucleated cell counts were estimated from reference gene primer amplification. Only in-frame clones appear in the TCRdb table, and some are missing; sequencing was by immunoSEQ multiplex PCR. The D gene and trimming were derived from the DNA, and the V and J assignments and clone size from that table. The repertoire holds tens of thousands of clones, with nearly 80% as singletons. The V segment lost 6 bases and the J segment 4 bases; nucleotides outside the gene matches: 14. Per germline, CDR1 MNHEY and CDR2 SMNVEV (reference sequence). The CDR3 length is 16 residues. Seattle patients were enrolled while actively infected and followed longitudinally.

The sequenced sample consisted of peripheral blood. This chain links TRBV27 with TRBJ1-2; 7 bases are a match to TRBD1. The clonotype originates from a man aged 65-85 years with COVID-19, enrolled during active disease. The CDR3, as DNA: TGTGCCAGCAGCCCAAGACAGGGCCGTATTCCCTATGGCTACACCTTC. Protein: CASSPRQGRIPYGYTF.